This TCR beta chain comes out of a study of post-analysis software for immune sequencing data. Each TCR beta cDNA library carried unique molecular identifiers. There were 1 to 10 million T cells, and roughly 0.5 million cDNA molecules came from them. TCRdb processed the PCR reads anew with MiXCR; each CDR3 protein has one entry. The profile shows 750,000 to 900,000 distinct CDR3 sequences, about half of them singletons. Study observations and caveats: Controls had lower frequencies than patients of about 5 TRBV segments, which included TRBV5-6, TRBV5-1 and TRBV20-1. Significantly lower normalized Chao1 diversity was found in patients with multiple sclerosis relative to controls.

In the case of this clonotype: What it binds is unknown.

Germline CDR1 is SEHNR and CDR2 is FQNEAQ (reference sequence). The CDR3 spans 16 residues. V dropped 6 bases and J dropped 3; count of bases not matched to a gene: 14. The sequence was obtained from a girl aged 10-17 years with multiple sclerosis. The chain links TRBV7-9 to TRBJ2-7, with 7 bases lining up with TRBD2. Material: blood. Written as DNA, the CDR3 is TGTGCCAGCAGACCCGGGACTACGATTTACAACTACGAGCAGTACTTC. It is translated as CASRPGTTIYNYEQYF.